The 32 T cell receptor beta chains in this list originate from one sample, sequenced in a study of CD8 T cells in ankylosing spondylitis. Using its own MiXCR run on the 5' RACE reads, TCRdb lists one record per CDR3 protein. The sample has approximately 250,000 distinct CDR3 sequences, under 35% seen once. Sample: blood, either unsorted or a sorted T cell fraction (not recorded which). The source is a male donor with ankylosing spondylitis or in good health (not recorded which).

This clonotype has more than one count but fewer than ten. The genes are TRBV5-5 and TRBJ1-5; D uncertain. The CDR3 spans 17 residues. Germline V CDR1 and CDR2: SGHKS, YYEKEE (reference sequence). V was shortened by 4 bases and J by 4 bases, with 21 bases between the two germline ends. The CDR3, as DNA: TGTGCCAGCAGCCACGGCGGGTGGCGGGATTTTAATCAGCCCCAGCATTTT. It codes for CASSHGGWRDFNQPQHF.

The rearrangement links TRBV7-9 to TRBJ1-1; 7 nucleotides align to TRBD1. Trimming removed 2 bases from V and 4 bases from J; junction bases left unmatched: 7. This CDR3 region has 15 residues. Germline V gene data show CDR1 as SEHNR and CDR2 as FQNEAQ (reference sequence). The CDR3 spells CASSLRGQGVTEAFF. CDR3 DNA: TGTGCCAGCAGCTTAAGGGGGCAGGGTGTCACTGAAGCTTTCTTT. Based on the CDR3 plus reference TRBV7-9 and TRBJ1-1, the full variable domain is DTGVSQNPRHKITKRGQNVTFRCDPISEHNRLYWYRQTLGQGPEFLTYFQNEAQLEKSRLLSDRFSAERPKGSFSTLEIQRTEQGDSAMYLCASSLRGQGVTEAFFGQGTRLTVV.

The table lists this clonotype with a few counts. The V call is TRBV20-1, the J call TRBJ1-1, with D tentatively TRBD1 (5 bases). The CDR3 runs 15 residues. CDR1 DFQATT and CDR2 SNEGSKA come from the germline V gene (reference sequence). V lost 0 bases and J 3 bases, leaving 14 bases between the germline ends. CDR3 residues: CSARDLEGRDTEAFF. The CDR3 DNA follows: TGCAGTGCTAGAGATTTAGAGGGACGGGACACTGAAGCTTTCTTT.

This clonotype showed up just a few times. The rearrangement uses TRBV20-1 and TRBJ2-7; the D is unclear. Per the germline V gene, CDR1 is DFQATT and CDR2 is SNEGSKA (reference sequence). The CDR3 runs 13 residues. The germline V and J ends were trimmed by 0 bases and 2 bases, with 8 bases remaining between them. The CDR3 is CSARDRRAYEQYF. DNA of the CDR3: TGCAGTGCTAGAGATCGAAGGGCCTACGAGCAGTACTTC.

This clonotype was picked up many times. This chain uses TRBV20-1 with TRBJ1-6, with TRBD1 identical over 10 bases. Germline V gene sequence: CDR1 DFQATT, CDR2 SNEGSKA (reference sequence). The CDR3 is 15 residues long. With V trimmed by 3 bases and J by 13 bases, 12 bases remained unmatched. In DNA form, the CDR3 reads TGCAGTGCTAGGTCTAAGGACAGGGGGGTTAGGCCCCTCCACTTT. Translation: CSARSKDRGVRPLHF.

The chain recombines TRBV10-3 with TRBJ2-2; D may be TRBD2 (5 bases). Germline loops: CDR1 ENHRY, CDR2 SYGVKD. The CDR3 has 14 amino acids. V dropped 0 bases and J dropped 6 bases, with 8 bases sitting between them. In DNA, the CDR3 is TGTGCCATCAGTGAGTCGAGGGCCTCCGGGGAGCTGTTTTTT. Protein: CAISESRASGELFF.

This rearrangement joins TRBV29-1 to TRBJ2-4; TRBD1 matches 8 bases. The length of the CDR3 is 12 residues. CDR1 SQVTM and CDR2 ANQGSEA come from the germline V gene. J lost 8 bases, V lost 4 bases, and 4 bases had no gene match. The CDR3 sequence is CSVATGAHIQYF. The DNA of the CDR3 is TGCAGCGTTGCGACAGGGGCCCACATTCAGTACTTC.

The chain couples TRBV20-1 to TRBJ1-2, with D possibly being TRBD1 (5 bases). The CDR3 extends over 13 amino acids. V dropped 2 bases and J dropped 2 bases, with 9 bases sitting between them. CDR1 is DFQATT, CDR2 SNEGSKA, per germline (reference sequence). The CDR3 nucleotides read TGCAGTGCTAGATCCGGGACCAACTATGGCTACACCTTC. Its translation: CSARSGTNYGYTF.

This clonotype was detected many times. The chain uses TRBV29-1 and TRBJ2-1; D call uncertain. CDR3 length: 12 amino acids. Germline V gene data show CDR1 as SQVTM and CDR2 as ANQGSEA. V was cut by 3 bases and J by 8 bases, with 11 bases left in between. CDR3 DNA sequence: TGCAGCGTTGAGTACAGTTTGGATGAGCAGTTCTTC. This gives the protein CSVEYSLDEQFF.

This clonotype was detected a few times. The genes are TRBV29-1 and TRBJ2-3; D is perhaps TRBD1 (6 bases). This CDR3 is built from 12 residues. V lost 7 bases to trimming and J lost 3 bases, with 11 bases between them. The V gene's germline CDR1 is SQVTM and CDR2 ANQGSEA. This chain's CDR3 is CSETRGTDTQYF. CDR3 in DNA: TGCAGCGAAACCAGGGGTACAGATACGCAGTATTTT.

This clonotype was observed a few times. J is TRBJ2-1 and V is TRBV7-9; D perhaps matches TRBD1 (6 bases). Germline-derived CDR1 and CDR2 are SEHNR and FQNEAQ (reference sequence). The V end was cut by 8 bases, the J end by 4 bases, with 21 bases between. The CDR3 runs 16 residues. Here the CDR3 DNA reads TGTGCCAGCGCCGTATCTGGGGGCCCTAAATACAATGAGCAGTTCTTC. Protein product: CASAVSGGPKYNEQFF. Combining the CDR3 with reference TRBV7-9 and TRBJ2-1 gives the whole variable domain DTGVSQNPRHKITKRGQNVTFRCDPISEHNRLYWYRQTLGQGPEFLTYFQNEAQLEKSRLLSDRFSAERPKGSFSTLEIQRTEQGDSAMYLCASAVSGGPKYNEQFFGPGTRLTVL.

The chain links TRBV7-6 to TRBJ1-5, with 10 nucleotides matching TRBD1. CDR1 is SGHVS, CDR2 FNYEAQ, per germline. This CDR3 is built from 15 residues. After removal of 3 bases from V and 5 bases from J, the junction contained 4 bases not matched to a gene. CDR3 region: CASSFDRGLDQPQHF. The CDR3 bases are TGTGCCAGCAGCTTCGACAGGGGGCTCGATCAGCCCCAGCATTTT. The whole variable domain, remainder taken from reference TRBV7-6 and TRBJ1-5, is GAGVSQSPRYKVTKRGQDVALRCDPISGHVSLYWYRQALGQGPEFLTYFNYEAQQDKSGLPNDRFSAERPEGSISTLTIQRTEQRDSAMYRCASSFDRGLDQPQHFGDGTRLSIL.

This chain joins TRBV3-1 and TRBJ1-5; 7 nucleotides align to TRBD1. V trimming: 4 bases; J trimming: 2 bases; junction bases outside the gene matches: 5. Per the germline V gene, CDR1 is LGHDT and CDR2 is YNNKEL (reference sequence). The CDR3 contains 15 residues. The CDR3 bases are TGTGCCAGCAGCCCGACAGGGAAGGGCAATCAGCCCCAGCATTTT. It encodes CASSPTGKGNQPQHF.

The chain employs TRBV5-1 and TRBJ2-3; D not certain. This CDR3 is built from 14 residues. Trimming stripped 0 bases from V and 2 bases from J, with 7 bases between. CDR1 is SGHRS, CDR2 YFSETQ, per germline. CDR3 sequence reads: CASSLGATTDTQYF. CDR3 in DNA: TGCGCCAGCAGCTTGGGGGCGACCACAGATACGCAGTATTTT. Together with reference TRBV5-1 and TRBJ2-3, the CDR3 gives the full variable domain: KAGVTQTPRYLIKTRGQQVTLSCSPISGHRSVSWYQQTPGQGLQFLFEYFSETQRNKGNFPGRFSGRQFSNSRSEMNVSTLELGDSALYLCASSLGATTDTQYFGPGTRLTVL.

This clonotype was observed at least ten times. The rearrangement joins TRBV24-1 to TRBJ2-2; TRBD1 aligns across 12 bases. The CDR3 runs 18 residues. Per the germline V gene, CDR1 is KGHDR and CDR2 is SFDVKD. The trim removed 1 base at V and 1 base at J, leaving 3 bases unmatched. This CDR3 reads CATSDFGTGGKNTGELFF. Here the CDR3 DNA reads TGTGCCACCAGTGATTTTGGGACAGGGGGCAAGAACACCGGGGAGCTGTTTTTT.

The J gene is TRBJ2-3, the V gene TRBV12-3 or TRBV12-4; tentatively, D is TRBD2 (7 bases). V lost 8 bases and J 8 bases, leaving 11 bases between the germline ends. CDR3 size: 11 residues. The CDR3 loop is CASGGAGTQYF. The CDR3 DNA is TGTGCCAGCGGGGGGGCGGGTACGCAGTATTTT.

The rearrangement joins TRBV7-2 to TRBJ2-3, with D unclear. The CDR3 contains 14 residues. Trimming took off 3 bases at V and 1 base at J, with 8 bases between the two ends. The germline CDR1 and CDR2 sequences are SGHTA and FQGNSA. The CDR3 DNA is TGTGCCAGCAGCTTTTCCCCTGGCACAGATACGCAGTATTTT. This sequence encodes CASSFSPGTDTQYF. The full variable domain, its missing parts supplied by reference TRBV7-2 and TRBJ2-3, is GAGVSQSPSNKVTEKGKDVELRCDPISGHTALYWYRQSLGQGLEFLIYFQGNSAPDKSGLPSDRFSAERTGGSVSTLTIQRTQQEDSAVYLCASSFSPGTDTQYFGPGTRLTVL.

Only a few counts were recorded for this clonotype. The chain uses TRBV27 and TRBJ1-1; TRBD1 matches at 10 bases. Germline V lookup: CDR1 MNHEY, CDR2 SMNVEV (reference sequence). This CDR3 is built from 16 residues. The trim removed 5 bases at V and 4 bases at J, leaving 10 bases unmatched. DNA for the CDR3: TGTGCCAGCAGTCAGACAGGGGGCGATGGGAGCACTGAAGCTTTCTTT. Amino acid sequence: CASSQTGGDGSTEAFF.

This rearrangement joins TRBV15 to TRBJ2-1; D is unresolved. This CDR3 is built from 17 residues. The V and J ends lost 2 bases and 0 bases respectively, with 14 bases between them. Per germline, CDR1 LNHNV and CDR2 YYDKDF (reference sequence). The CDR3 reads CATSRNRWDHSYNEQFF. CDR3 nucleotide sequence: TGTGCCACCAGCAGAAATCGGTGGGATCACTCCTACAATGAGCAGTTCTTC.

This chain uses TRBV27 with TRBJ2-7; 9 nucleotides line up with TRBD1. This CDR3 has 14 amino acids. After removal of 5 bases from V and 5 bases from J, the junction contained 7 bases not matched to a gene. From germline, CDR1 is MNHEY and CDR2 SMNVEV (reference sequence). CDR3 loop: CASSTRTGADEQYF. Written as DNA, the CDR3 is TGTGCCAGCAGTACTCGGACAGGGGCGGACGAGCAGTACTTC.

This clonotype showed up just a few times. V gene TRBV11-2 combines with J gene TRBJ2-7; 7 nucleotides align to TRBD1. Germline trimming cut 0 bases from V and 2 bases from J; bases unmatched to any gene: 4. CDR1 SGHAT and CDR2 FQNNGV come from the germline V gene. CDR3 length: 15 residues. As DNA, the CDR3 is TGTGCCAGCAGCTTAGAAGGGACAGCAACCTACGAGCAGTACTTC. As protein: CASSLEGTATYEQYF.

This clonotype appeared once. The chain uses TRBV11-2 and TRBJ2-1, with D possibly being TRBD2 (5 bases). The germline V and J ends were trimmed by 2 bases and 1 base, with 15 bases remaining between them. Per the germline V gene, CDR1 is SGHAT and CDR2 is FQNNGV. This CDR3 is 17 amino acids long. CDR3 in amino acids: CASSLWIGGSSYNEQFF. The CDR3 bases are TGTGCCAGCAGCTTATGGATAGGAGGCTCTTCCTACAATGAGCAGTTCTTC.

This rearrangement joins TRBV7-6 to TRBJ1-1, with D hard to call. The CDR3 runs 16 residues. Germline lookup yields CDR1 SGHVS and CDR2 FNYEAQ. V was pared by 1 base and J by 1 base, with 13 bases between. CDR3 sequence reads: CASSLVFLGGNTEAFF. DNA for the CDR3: TGTGCCAGCAGCTTAGTTTTCTTGGGCGGGAACACTGAAGCTTTCTTT.

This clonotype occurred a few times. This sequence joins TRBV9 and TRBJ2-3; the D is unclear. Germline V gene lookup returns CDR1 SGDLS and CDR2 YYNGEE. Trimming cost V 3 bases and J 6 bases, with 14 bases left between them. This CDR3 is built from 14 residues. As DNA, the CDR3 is TGTGCCAGCAGCGGAGGATCGCCTGGGGATACGCAGTATTTT. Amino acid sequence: CASSGGSPGDTQYF.

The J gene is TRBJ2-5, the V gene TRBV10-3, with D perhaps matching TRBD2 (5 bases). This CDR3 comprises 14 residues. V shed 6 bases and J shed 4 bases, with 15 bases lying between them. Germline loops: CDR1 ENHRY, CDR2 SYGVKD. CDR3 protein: CAISPRGRPETQYF. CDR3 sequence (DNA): TGTGCCATCAGCCCCCGGGGTAGACCAGAGACCCAGTACTTC.

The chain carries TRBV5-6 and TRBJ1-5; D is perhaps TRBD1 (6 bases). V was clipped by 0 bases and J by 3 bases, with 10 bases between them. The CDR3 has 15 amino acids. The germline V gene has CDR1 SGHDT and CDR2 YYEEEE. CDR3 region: CASSLVRTANQPQHF. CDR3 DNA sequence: TGTGCCAGCAGCTTGGTTCGGACAGCCAATCAGCCCCAGCATTTT.

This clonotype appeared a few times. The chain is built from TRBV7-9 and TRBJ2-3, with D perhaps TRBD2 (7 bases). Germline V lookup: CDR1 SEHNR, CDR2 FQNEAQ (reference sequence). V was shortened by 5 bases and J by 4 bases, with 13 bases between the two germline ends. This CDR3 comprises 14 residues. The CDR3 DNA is TGTGCCAGCAGCCCGAGGGGGGGAGCAGATACGCAGTATTTT. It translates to CASSPRGGADTQYF.

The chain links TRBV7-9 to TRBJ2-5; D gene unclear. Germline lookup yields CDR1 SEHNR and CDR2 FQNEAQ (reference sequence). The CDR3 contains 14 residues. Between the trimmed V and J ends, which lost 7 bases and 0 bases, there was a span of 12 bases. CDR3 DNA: TGTGCCAGCACCAGGATCCACGACCAAGAGACCCAGTACTTC. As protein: CASTRIHDQETQYF.

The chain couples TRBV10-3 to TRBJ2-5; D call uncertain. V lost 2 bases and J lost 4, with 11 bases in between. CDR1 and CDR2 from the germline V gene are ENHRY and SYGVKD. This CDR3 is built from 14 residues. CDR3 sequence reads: CAISERAPGETQYF. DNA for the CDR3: TGTGCCATCAGTGAGAGGGCCCCCGGAGAGACCCAGTACTTC.

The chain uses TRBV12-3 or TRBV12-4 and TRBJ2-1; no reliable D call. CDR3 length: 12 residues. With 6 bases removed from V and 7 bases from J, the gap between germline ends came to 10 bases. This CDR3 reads CASRGMPNEQFF. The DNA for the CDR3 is TGTGCCAGCAGGGGAATGCCAAATGAGCAGTTCTTC.

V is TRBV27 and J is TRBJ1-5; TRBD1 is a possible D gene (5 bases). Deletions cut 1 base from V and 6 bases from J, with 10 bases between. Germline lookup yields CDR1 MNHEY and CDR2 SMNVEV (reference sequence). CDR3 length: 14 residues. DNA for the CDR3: TGTGCCAGCAGTTTATATGGGGCTGGTCAGCCCCAGCATTTT. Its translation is CASSLYGAGQPQHF.

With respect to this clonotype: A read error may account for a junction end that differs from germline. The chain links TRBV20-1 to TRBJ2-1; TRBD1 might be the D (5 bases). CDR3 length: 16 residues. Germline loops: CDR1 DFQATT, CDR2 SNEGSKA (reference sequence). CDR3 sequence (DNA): TGCTGTGCTTCCGATGAAGGGGTGGCGTTGAGGAATGAGCAGTTCTTC. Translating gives CCASDEGVALRNEQFF.